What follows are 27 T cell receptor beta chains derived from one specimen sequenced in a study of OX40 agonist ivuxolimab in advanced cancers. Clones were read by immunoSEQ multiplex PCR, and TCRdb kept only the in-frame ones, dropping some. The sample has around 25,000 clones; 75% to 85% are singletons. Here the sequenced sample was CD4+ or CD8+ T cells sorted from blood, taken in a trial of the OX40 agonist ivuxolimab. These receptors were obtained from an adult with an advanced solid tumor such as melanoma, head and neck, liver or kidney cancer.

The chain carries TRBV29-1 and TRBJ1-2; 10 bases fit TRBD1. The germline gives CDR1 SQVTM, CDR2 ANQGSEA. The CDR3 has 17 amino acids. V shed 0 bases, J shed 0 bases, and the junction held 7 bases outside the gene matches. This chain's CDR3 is CSVEDGTGVTPNYGYTF. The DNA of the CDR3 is TGCAGCGTTGAAGATGGGACAGGGGTGACTCCTAACTATGGCTACACCTTC.

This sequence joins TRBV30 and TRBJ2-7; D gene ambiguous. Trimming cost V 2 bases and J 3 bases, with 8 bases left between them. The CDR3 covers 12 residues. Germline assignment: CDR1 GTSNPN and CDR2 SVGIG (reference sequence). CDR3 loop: CAWSTDLYEQYF. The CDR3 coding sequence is TGTGCCTGGAGTACAGACCTCTACGAGCAGTACTTC.

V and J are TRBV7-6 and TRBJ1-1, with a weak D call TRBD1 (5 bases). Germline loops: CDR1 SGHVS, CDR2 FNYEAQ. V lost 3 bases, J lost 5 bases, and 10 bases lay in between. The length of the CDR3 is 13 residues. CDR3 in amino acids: CASSFGAGTEAFF. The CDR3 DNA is TGTGCCAGCAGCTTCGGGGCCGGGACTGAAGCTTTCTTT.

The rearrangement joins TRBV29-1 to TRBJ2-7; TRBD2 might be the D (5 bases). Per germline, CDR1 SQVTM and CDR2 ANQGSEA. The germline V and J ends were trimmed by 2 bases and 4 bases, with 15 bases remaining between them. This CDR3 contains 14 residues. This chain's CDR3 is CSVESGNKQYEQYF. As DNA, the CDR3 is TGCAGCGTTGAAAGCGGTAACAAACAATACGAGCAGTACTTC.

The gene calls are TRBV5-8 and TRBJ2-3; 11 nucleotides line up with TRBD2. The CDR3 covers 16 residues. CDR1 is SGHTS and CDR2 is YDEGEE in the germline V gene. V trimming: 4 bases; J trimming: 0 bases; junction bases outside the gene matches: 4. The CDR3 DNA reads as TGTGCCAGCAGCCGGGGGACTAGCGGCAGCACAGATACGCAGTATTTT. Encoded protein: CASSRGTSGSTDTQYF.

The CDR3 DNA is TGCGCCAGCAGTCTAACACTAGGATCGGTCACCGGGGAGCTGTTTTTT. As protein: CASSLTLGSVTGELFF. The V gene is TRBV23-1, the J gene TRBJ2-2; D possibly corresponds to TRBD2 (5 bases). TRBV23-1 is assigned to the ORF class and has an uncertain function. Trimming removed 4 bases at V and 4 bases at J, with 16 bases between. The CDR3 totals 16 residues.

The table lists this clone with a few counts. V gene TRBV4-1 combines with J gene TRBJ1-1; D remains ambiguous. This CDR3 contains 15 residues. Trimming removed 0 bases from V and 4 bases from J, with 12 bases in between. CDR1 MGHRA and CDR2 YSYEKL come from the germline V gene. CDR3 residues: CASSQDRLGFTEAFF. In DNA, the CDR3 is TGCGCCAGCAGCCAAGATCGGTTAGGGTTCACTGAAGCTTTCTTT.

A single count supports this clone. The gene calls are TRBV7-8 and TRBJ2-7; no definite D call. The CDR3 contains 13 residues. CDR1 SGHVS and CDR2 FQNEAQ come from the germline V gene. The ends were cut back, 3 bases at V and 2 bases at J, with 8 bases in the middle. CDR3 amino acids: CASSFSTAYEQYF. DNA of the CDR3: TGTGCCAGCAGCTTCAGCACAGCCTACGAGCAGTACTTC.

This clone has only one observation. The CDR3 here is CASSGLSGTLAGASDTQYF. The CDR3 DNA follows: TGTGCCAGCAGCGGACTCTCGGGGACCCTAGCGGGAGCATCAGATACGCAGTATTTT. The chain combines TRBV9 with TRBJ2-3; 10 bases agree with TRBD2. CDR3 size: 19 residues. Germline assignment: CDR1 SGDLS and CDR2 YYNGEE. V shed 3 bases, J shed 4 bases, and the junction held 17 bases outside the gene matches.

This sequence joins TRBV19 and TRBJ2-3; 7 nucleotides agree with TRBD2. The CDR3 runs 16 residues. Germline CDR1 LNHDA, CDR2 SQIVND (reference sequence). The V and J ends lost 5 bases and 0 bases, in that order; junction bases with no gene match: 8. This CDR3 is CASSGGVGSSTDTQYF. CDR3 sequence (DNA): TGTGCCAGTAGTGGGGGGGTCGGCTCTAGCACAGATACGCAGTATTTT.

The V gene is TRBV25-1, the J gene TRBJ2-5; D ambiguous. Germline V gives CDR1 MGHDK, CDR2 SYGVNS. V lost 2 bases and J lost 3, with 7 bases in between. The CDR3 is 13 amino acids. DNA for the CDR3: TGTGCCAGCAGTGAACGATCAAAAGAGACCCAGTACTTC. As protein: CASSERSKETQYF.

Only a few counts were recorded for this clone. CDR3 bases: TGTGCCAGCAGTGACGATGGGACAGGGAAGAACTATGGCTACACCTTC. Protein: CASSDDGTGKNYGYTF. The chain has TRBV6-1 and TRBJ1-2, with 9 positions matching TRBD1. CDR1 MNHNS and CDR2 SASEGT come from the germline V gene. This CDR3 region has 16 residues. Losses at the gene ends were 3 bases for V and 2 bases for J; bases not matched to a gene: 7.

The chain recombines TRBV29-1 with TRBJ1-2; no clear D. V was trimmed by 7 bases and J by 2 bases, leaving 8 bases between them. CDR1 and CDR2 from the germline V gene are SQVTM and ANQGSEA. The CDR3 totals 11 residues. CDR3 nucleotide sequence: TGCAGCGCGACCGACAACTATGGCTACACCTTC. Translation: CSATDNYGYTF.

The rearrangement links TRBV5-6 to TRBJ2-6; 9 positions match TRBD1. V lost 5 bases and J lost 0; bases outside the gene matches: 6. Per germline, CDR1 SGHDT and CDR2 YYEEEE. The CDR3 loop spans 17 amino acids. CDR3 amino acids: CASRGTGSVSGANVLTF. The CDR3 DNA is TGTGCCAGCAGGGGGACAGGGTCCGTCTCTGGGGCCAACGTCCTGACTTTC.

The CDR3 sequence: CASSRDGQDTDTQYF. The CDR3 DNA is TGCGCCAGCAGCCGGGACGGACAGGACACAGATACGCAGTATTTT. V usage is TRBV5-1 and J usage is TRBJ2-3; 7 bases map to TRBD1. V gave up 4 bases and J gave up 2 bases; unmatched junction bases: 7. The CDR3 length is 15 residues. In germline, CDR1 is SGHRS, CDR2 YFSETQ.

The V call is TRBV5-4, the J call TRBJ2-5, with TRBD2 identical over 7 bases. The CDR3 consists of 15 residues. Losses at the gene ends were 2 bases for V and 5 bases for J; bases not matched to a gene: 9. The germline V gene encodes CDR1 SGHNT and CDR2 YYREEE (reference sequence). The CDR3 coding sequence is TGTGCCAGCAGCTTTCGCGGGACCGGGGGGGAGACCCAGTACTTC. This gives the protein CASSFRGTGGETQYF.

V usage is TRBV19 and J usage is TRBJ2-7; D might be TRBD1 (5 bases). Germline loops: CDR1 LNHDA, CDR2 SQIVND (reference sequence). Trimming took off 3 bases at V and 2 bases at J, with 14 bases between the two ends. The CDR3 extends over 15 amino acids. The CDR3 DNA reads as TGTGCCAGTAGTATCAAAGACAGTTCGACCTACGAGCAGTACTTC. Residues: CASSIKDSSTYEQYF.

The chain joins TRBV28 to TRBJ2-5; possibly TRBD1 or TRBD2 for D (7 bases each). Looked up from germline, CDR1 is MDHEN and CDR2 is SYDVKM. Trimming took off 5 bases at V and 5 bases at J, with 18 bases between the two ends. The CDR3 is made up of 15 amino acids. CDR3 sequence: CASSGRTGGGETQYF. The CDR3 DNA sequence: TGTGCCAGCAGTGGTCGGACAGGCGGGGGCGAGACCCAGTACTTC.

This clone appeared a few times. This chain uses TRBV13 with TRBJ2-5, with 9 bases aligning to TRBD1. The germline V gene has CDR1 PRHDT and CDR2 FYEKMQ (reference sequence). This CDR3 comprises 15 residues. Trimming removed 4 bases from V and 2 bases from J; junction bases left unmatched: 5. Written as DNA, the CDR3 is TGTGCCAGCAGCTCAGGGACAGGGAGGCAAGAGACCCAGTACTTC. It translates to CASSSGTGRQETQYF.

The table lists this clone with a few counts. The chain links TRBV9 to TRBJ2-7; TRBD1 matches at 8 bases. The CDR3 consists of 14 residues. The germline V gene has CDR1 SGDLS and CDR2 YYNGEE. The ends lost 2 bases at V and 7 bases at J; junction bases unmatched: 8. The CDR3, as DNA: TGTGCCAGCAGCGTCACATACAGGGGGAGGGAGCAGTACTTC. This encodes CASSVTYRGREQYF.

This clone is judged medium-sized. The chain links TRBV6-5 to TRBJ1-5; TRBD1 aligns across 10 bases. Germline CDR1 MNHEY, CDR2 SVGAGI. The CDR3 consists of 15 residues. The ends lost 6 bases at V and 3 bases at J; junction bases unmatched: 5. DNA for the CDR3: TGTGCCAGCAGCCATGGGACAGGGGCCAATCAGCCCCAGCATTTT. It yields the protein CASSHGTGANQPQHF.

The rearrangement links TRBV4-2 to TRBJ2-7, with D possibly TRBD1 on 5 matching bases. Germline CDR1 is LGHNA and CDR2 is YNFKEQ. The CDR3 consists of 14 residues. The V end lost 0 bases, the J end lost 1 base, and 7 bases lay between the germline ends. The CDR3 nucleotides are TGTGCCAGCAGCCAAGAACAGGCTTCCTACGAGCAGTACTTC. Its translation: CASSQEQASYEQYF.

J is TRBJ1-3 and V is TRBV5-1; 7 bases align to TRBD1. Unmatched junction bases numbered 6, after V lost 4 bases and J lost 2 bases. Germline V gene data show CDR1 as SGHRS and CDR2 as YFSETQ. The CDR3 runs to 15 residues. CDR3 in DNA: TGCGCCAGCAGCAGGGACAGCACGACTGGAAACACCATATATTTT. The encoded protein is CASSRDSTTGNTIYF.

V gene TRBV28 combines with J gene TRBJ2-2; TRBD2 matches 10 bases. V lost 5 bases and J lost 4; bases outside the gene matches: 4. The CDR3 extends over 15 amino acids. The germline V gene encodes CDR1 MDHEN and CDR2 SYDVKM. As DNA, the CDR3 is TGTGCCAGCAGTCCGGGACTAGCGTCCACCGGGGAGCTGTTTTTT. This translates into CASSPGLASTGELFF.

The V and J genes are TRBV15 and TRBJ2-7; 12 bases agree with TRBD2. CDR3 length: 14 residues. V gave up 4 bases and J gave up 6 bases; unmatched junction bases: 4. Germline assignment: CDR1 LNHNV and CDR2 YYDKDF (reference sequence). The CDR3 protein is CATSKTSGSGEQYF. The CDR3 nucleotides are TGTGCCACCAGCAAGACTAGCGGGAGTGGCGAGCAGTACTTC.

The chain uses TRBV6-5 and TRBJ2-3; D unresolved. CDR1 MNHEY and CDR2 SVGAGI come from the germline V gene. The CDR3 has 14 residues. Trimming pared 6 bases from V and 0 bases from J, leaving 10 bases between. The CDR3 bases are TGTGCCAGCAGACCTCTGCAGAGCACAGATACGCAGTATTTT. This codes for CASRPLQSTDTQYF.

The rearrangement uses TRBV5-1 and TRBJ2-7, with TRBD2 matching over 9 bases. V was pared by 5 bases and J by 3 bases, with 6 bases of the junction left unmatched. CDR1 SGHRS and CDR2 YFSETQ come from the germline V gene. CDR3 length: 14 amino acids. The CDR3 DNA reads TGCGCCAGCAGATACTCTAGCGGGGACTACGAGCAGTACTTC. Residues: CASRYSSGDYEQYF.